This T cell receptor (beta chain) was sequenced in a study of graft-versus-host responses after intestinal transplantation. Study outcomes and limitations: Some patients had graft-donor T cell macrochimerism. In their allografts, the ratios of graft-versus-host to host-versus-graft T cell clones were high.

TCRdb's table, derived via immunoSEQ multiplex PCR, lists solely in-frame clones and lacks some. Among 900 to 1,200 clones listed, roughly 75% were seen once. The CDR3 has 14 amino acids. Germline CDR1 reads MGHRA; CDR2 reads YSYEKL. Deletions cut 2 bases from V and 4 bases from J, with 9 bases between. The starting material, graft tissue, was processed to release intraepithelial and lamina propria lymphocytes. As to this clone: The antigen is unknown.

The source was ileum tissue, collected 7 days after intestinal transplantation. V is TRBV4-1 and J is TRBJ1-5, with D unresolved. The sequence derives from a human patient who received an intestinal transplant, so some T cells may come from the graft donor. Here the CDR3 DNA reads TGCGCCAGCAGCCAACGGCACGGGAATCAGCCCCAGCATTTT. It specifies CASSQRHGNQPQHF.